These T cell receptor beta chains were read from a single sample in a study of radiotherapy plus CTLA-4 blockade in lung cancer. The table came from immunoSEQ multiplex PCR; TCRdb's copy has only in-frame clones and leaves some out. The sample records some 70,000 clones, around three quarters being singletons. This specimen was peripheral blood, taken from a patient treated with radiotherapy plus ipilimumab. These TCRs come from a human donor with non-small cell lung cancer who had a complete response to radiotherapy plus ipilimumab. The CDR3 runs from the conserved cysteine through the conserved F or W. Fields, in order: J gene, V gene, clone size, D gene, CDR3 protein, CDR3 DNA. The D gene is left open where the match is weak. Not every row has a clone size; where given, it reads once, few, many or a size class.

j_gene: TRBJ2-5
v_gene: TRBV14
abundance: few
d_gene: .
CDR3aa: CASSRDQETQYF
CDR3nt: TGTGCCAGCAGCCGGGACCAAGAGACCCAGTACTTC

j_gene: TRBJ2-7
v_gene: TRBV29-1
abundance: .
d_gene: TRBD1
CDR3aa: CSVERDRGRFGSEQYF
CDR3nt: TGCAGCGTTGAAAGGGACAGGGGGCGTTTCGGGTCCGAGCAGTACTTC

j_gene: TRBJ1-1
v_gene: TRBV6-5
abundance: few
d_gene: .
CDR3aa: CASRRDGDNTEAFF
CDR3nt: TGTGCCAGCAGACGGGACGGCGATAACACTGAAGCTTTCTTT

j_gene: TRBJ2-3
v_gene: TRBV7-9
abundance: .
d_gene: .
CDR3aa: CASSLRREGTDTQYF
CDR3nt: TGTGCCAGCAGCTTAAGGAGGGAGGGCACAGATACGCAGTATTTT

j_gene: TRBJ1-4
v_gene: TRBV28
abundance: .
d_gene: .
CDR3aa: CASRGQSTNEKLFF
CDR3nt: TGTGCCAGCAGAGGACAGTCAACTAATGAAAAACTGTTTTTT

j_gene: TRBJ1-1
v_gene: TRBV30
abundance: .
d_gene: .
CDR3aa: CAWSQYTEAFF
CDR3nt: TGTGCCTGGAGTCAGTACACTGAAGCTTTCTTT

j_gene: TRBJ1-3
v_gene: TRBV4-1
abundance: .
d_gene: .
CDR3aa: CASSQDSSSSGNTIYF
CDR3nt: TGCGCCAGCAGCCAAGATAGTTCGAGCTCTGGAAACACCATATATTTT

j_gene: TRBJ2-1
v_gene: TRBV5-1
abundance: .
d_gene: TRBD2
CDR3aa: CASTPSNLAGEDEQFF
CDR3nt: TGCGCCAGCACCCCTTCAAATTTAGCGGGAGAGGATGAGCAGTTCTTC

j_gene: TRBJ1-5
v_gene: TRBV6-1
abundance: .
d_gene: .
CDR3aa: CASSTGGWQPQHF
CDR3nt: TGTGCCAGCAGTACGGGGGGCTGGCAGCCCCAGCATTTT

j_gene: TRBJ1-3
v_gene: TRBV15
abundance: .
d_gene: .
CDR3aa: CATSRDLGNTIYF
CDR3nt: TGTGCCACCAGCAGAGATCTGGGAAACACCATATATTTT

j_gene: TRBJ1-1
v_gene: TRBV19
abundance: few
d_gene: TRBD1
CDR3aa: CASSRDSVYTEAFF
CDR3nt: TGTGCCAGTAGCCGGGACAGTGTTTACACTGAAGCTTTCTTT

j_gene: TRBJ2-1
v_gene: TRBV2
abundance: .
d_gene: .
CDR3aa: CASKRYNEQFF
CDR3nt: TGTGCCAGCAAAAGGTACAATGAGCAGTTCTTC

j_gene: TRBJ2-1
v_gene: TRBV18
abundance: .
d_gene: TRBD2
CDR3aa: CASSRAAGGPPYNEQFF
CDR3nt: TGTGCCAGCTCAAGGGCTGCGGGAGGGCCCCCTTACAATGAGCAGTTCTTC

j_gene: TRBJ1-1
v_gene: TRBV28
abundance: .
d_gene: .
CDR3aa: CASSPRPEAFF
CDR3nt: TGTGCCAGCAGCCCGAGACCTGAAGCTTTCTTT

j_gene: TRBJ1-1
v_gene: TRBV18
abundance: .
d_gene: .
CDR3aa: CASSPSEDTEAFF
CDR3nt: TGTGCCAGCTCACCGAGTGAGGACACTGAAGCTTTCTTT

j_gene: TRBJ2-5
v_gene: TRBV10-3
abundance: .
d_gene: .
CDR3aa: CATGRQGPQETQYF
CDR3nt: TGTGCCACCGGGAGACAGGGACCGCAAGAGACCCAGTACTTC

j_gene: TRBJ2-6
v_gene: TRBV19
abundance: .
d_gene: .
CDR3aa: CATQRISGANVLTF
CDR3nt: TGTGCCACCCAAAGAATCTCTGGGGCCAACGTCCTGACTTTC

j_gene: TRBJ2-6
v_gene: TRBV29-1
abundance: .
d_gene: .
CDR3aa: CSVALVGIGANVLTF
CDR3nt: TGCAGCGTTGCCCTGGTTGGAATAGGGGCCAACGTCCTGACTTTC

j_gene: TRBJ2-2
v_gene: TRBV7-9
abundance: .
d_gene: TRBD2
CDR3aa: CASSIMLAGLTGELFF
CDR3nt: TGTGCCAGCAGCATAATGCTAGCGGGGCTGACCGGGGAGCTGTTTTTT

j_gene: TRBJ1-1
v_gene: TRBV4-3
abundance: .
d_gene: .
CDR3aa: CASSQGVTTEAFF
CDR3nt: TGCGCCAGCAGCCAAGGAGTTACCACTGAAGCTTTCTTT

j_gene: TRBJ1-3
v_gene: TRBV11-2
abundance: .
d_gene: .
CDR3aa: CASSLQQGSGNTIYF
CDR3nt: TGTGCCAGCAGCCTGCAACAGGGATCTGGAAACACCATATATTTT

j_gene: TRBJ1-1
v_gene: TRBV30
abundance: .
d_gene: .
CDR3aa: CAWSVPLSTEAFF
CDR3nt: TGTGCCTGGAGTGTACCCCTTAGCACTGAAGCTTTCTTT

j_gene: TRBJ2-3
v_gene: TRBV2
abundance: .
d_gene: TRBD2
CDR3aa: CASSLAGIYTDTQYF
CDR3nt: TGTGCCAGCAGTTTAGCGGGGATCTACACAGATACGCAGTATTTT

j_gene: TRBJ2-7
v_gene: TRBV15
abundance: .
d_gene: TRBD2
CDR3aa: CATSRGWASGALEQYF
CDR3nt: TGTGCCACCAGCAGAGGGTGGGCTAGCGGGGCCCTGGAGCAGTACTTC

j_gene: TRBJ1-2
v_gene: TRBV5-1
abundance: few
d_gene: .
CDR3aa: CASNTANYGYTF
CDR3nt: TGCGCCAGCAATACAGCTAACTATGGCTACACCTTC

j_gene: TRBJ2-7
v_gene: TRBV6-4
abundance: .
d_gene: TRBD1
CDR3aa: CASSDRQGDEQYF
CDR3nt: TGTGCCAGCAGTGACCGACAGGGCGACGAGCAGTACTTC

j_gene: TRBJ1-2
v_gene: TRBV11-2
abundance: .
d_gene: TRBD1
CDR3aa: CASRGQGASGYGYTF
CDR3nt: TGTGCCAGCAGGGGACAGGGGGCGAGTGGCTATGGCTACACCTTC

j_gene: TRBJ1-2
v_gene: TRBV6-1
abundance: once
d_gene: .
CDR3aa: CASIGTGRDYGYTF
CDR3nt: TGTGCCAGCATAGGGACCGGGCGGGACTATGGCTACACCTTC

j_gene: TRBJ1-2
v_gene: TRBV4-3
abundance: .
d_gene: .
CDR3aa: CASSQARTVNYGYTF
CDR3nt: TGCGCCAGCAGCCAAGCGCGGACAGTTAACTATGGCTACACCTTC

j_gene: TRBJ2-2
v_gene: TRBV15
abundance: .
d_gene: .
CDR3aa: CATTTYPTTGELFF
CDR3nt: TGTGCCACCACCACCTACCCCACCACCGGGGAGCTGTTTTTT

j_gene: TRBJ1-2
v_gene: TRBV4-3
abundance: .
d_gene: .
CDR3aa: CASSQDRDIIGTNYGYTF
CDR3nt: TGCGCCAGCAGCCAAGATAGGGACATAATCGGAACTAACTATGGCTACACCTTC

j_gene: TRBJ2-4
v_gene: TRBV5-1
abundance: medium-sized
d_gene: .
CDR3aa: CASSLGLSKNIQYF
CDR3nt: TGCGCCAGCAGCTTAGGACTATCAAAAAACATTCAGTACTTC

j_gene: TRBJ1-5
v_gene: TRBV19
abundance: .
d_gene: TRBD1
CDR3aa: CASSKVTTGDQPQHF
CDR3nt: TGTGCCAGTAGTAAGGTCACGACAGGGGATCAGCCCCAGCATTTT

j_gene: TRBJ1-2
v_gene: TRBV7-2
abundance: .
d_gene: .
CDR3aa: CASSLISQRGYTF
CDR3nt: TGTGCCAGCAGCCTTATTAGTCAGCGTGGCTACACCTTC

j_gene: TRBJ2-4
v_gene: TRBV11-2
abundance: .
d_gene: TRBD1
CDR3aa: CASSEHPDRFANIQYF
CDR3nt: TGTGCCAGCAGCGAGCACCCGGACAGGTTTGCAAACATTCAGTACTTC

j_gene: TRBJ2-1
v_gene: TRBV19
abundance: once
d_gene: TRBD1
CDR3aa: CASSENRGYNEQFF
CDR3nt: TGTGCCAGTAGTGAGAACAGGGGCTACAATGAGCAGTTCTTC

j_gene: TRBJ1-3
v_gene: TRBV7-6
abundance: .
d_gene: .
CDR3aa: CASSLGGIPGNTIYF
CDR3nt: TGTGCCAGCAGCTTAGGGGGGATTCCTGGAAACACCATATATTTT

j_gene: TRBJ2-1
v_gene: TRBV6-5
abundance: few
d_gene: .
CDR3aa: CASSYPGVGHNEQFF
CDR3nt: TGTGCCAGCAGTTACCCCGGCGTGGGGCACAATGAGCAGTTCTTC

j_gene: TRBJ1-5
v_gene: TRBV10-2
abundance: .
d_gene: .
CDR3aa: CASSGAGTNQPQHF
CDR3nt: TGCGCCAGCAGTGGGGCAGGGACCAATCAGCCCCAGCATTTT